The 19 T cell receptor beta chains below were found in one sample sequenced in a study of Graves' ophthalmopathy and Graves' hyperthyroidism. The authors amplified TCR beta CDR3 regions, and they did so from RNA transcripts for repertoire sequencing. The first round was an RT-PCR with HTBI primers, and the second round was a multiplex PCR. MiXCR, run by TCRdb on the multiplex PCR reads, gives a single entry per CDR3 protein. The sample includes over a million distinct CDR3 sequences, about two fifths of them seen just once. Sequencing was done on a sample of peripheral blood or thyroid tissue (not recorded which). These receptors all stem from an adult man with Graves' hyperthyroidism.

J is TRBJ2-3 and V is TRBV10-2; no definite D call. The CDR3 totals 12 residues. The germline V gene has CDR1 WSHSY and CDR2 SAAADI. Trimming left V 4 bases short and J 4 bases short, with 6 bases between. CDR3 protein: CASSGLPDTQYF. The CDR3 nucleotides read TGCGCCAGCAGTGGTTTACCAGATACGCAGTATTTT.

The chain carries TRBV2 and TRBJ1-1, with 8 bases that match TRBD1. The germline gives CDR1 SNHLY, CDR2 FYNNEI. V trimming: 8 bases; J trimming: 8 bases; junction bases outside the gene matches: 7. The length of the CDR3 is 12 residues. The CDR3 sequence is CASGGQGDEAFF. The DNA for the CDR3 is TGTGCCAGCGGAGGACAGGGAGACGAAGCTTTCTTT.

The CDR3 reads CASGRDRASNEKLFF. In nucleotides, the CDR3 is TGTGCCAGCGGTCGGGACAGAGCCTCAAATGAAAAACTGTTTTTT. This chain links TRBV2 with TRBJ1-4; TRBD1 agrees at 7 bases. Germline CDR1 reads SNHLY; CDR2 reads FYNNEI. This CDR3 is built from 15 residues. V lost 8 bases to trimming and J lost 5 bases; unmatched junction nucleotides: 11.

This clonotype was counted ten times or more. The V call is TRBV9, the J call TRBJ1-2; TRBD1 matches at 7 bases. The CDR3 sequence is 15 residues long. CDR1 and CDR2 (germline): SGDLS, YYNGEE. Trimming removed 0 bases from V and 4 bases from J; junction bases left unmatched: 6. This chain's CDR3 is CASSVEGAQSYGYTF. DNA of the CDR3: TGTGCCAGCAGCGTAGAGGGGGCGCAGAGCTATGGCTACACCTTC.

Remarks on this clonotype: A single base separates this from a much larger clone, so it may be a read error. V is TRBV5-4 and J is TRBJ1-3; D unclear. Germline values: CDR1 SGHNT, CDR2 YYREEE (reference sequence). CDR3 length: 14 amino acids. CDR3 sequence (DNA): TGTGCCGGCAGCTTGCCCGGGCAGCGAAACACCATATATTTT. Protein product: CAGSLPGQRNTIYF.

Details on this clonotype: The junction departs from the called germline gene at one end, perhaps through a read error. The chain uses TRBV6-5 and TRBJ2-7; 9 nucleotides match TRBD1. The CDR3 spans 15 residues. Germline CDR1 reads MNHEY; CDR2 reads SVGAGI. The CDR3 DNA sequence: TGTGCCAACAGTTACTCGAGAACAGGGGGCGACGAGCAGTACTTC. Amino acids: CANSYSRTGGDEQYF.

The gene calls are TRBV6-6 and TRBJ2-5; 8 bases match TRBD2. After removal of 4 bases from V and 5 bases from J, the junction contained 12 bases not matched to a gene. The CDR3 contains 16 residues. Germline loops: CDR1 MNHNY, CDR2 SVGAGI (reference sequence). In nucleotides, the CDR3 is TGTGCCAGCAGTTCCCCCTCAAGCGGGAGATGGGAGACCCAGTACTTC. Translating it yields CASSSPSSGRWETQYF.

Concerning this clonotype itself: The germline gene is not matched at one end of the junction; a read error may be the cause. The chain links TRBV10-2 to TRBJ1-5, with a weak D call TRBD1 (6 bases). The germline V gene encodes CDR1 WSHSY and CDR2 SAAADI. The CDR3 spans 18 residues. CDR3 amino acids: CASSYPFTGIASNQPQHF. In DNA, the CDR3 is TGTGCCAGCAGTTACCCATTTACAGGGATCGCCAGCAATCAGCCCCAGCATTTT.

This clonotype has a count of ten or more. The chain is built from TRBV6-5 and TRBJ1-2; D is possibly TRBD1 (5 bases). Germline V gene lookup returns CDR1 MNHEY and CDR2 SVGAGI. Trimming shortened V by 6 bases and J by 3 bases, and 8 bases separated the two germline ends. CDR3 length: 12 residues. Here the CDR3 reads CASSIQDYGYTF. The CDR3 DNA reads as TGTGCCAGCAGCATACAGGACTATGGCTACACCTTC.

The chain combines TRBV7-2 with TRBJ1-5; TRBD1 might be the D (5 bases). CDR1 is SGHTA, CDR2 FQGNSA, per germline. The CDR3 contains 16 residues. V gave up 1 base and J gave up 6 bases, with 16 bases separating them. This CDR3 is CASSLGTSTRAQPQHF. In nucleotides, the CDR3 is TGTGCCAGCAGCTTAGGGACATCCACTAGGGCTCAGCCCCAGCATTTT.

The chain combines TRBV25-1 with TRBJ1-1; a possible D gene is TRBD1 (5 bases). The CDR3 has 13 amino acids. Germline lookup yields CDR1 MGHDK and CDR2 SYGVNS. Between the trimmed V and J ends, which lost 7 bases and 6 bases, there was a span of 15 bases. CDR3 region: CASTLSGVAEAFF. CDR3 sequence (DNA): TGTGCCAGCACGCTTTCGGGGGTAGCTGAAGCTTTCTTT. Full variable domain (rest looked up from reference TRBV25-1 and TRBJ1-1): EADIYQTPRYLVIGTGKKITLECSQTMGHDKMYWYQQDPGMELHLIHYSYGVNSTEKGDLSSESTVSRIRTEHFPLTLESARPSHTSQYLCASTLSGVAEAFFGQGTRLTVV.

As to this clonotype: This could be a read error, since a much larger clone is one nucleotide away. J is TRBJ1-6 and V is TRBV5-1; the D gene is possibly TRBD1 (5 bases). This CDR3 has 16 amino acids. CDR1 is SGHRS, CDR2 YFSETQ, per germline. V was clipped by 0 bases and J by 8 bases, with 15 bases between them. CDR3 sequence reads: CASSLAPGRPDSPLHF. The CDR3 nucleotides are TGCGCCAGCAGCTTGGCTCCGGGACGGCCTGATTCACCCCTCCACTTT.

This clonotype was counted between two and nine times. The rearrangement links TRBV12-3 or TRBV12-4 to TRBJ2-7; D unresolved. Trimming shortened V by 4 bases and J by 4 bases, and 17 bases separated the two germline ends. The CDR3 is made up of 15 amino acids. CDR3 in DNA: TGTGCCAGCAGTTCAAAGGACGGAGACCCTTACGAGCAGTACTTC. Translating gives CASSSKDGDPYEQYF.

The chain joins TRBV7-9 to TRBJ1-4; D gene uncertain. V lost 3 bases and J 0 bases, leaving 14 bases between the germline ends. Germline V gene sequence: CDR1 SEHNR, CDR2 FQNEAQ (reference sequence). The CDR3 loop spans 17 amino acids. The CDR3 region has the DNA TGTGCCAGCAGCTTCTGGACGGCCACAGCAACTAATGAAAAACTGTTTTTT. Translated: CASSFWTATATNEKLFF.

The chain joins TRBV15 to TRBJ1-5; 8 bases fit TRBD1. V gave up 1 base and J gave up 6 bases; unmatched junction bases: 5. CDR1 is LNHNV, CDR2 YYDKDF, per germline (reference sequence). The CDR3 totals 15 residues. The CDR3 region has the DNA TGTGCCACCAGCAGAGTACAGGGGGTGGTTCAGCCCCAGCATTTT. Encoded protein: CATSRVQGVVQPQHF. The full variable domain, completed using reference TRBV15 and TRBJ1-5, is DAMVIQNPRYQVTQFGKPVTLSCSQTLNHNVMYWYQQKSSQAPKLLFHYYDKDFNNEADTPDNFQSRRPNTSFCFLDIRSPGLGDTAMYLCATSRVQGVVQPQHFGDGTRLSIL.

The V gene is TRBV4-3, the J gene TRBJ2-2, with no clear D. The germline CDR1 and CDR2 sequences are LGHNA and YSLEER. Trimming stripped 0 bases from V and 0 bases from J, with 14 bases between. The length of the CDR3 is 18 residues. The CDR3 bases are TGCGCCAGCAGCCAAGATAGGGCGGAGATCACGAACACCGGGGAGCTGTTTTTT. It encodes CASSQDRAEITNTGELFF.

Only a few counts were recorded for this clonotype. This sequence may be a read error, since a much larger clone differs from it by one base. V and J are TRBV10-3 and TRBJ2-7; 7 bases are shared with TRBD1. This CDR3 spans 15 amino acids. The germline V gene has CDR1 ENHRY and CDR2 SYGVKD. The CDR3 DNA is TGTGCCACCAGTGTAGACAGGGTTTCGGTCTACGAGCAGTACTTC. Translation: CATSVDRVSVYEQYF.

The chain joins TRBV29-1 to TRBJ2-5, with a tentative D call TRBD1 (6 bases). Per germline, CDR1 SQVTM and CDR2 ANQGSEA. V was clipped by 6 bases and J by 2 bases, with 16 bases between them. CDR3 length: 14 amino acids. The CDR3 DNA sequence: TGCAGCGTGGGAAGGACAGTGGGACAAGAGACCCAGTACTTC. Translation gives CSVGRTVGQETQYF.

This clonotype has ten or more counts. V gene TRBV10-3 combines with J gene TRBJ1-4; 9 nucleotides line up with TRBD1. Germline CDR1 ENHRY, CDR2 SYGVKD. The V gene end was trimmed by 10 bases and the J gene end by 0 bases; junction bases not matched to a gene: 6. The CDR3 spans 15 residues. The CDR3 nucleotides are TGTGCCAGCAGGGACAGGGATGCAACTAATGAAAAACTGTTTTTT. Encoded protein: CASRDRDATNEKLFF.